This section outlines one T cell receptor (beta chain) sequence together with its context. The antigen it binds to is not known. No clone much larger than this one lies a single base away; base qualities are absent. The source of the sample is a study of a mutant IDH1 vaccine in newly diagnosed glioma (dated by TCRdb to about 2021). Study-wide context: Patients received eight vaccinations in weeks 1, 3, 5, 7, 11, 15, 19 and 23, corresponding to visits V03 through V10. In the chemotherapy-containing groups, vaccination started alongside temozolomide cycles, whereas in patients who had radiotherapy alone it started 4-6 weeks after radiotherapy. Prior to enrollment, standard therapy consisting of radiotherapy alone, temozolomide alone, or radiochemotherapy with temozolomide had been administered to patients, with the combination being received by most patients. The roughly 30 treated patients were roughly 62% male and roughly 40% female, with a mean age of around 40 years. Peripheral blood was collected at six visits: V03 (baseline), V05, V07, V10, V12 and V13. Longitudinal TCRB deep sequencing was performed for about two dozen treated patients wherever samples were available for exploratory analyses.

The full study reports these points: Availability determined which PBMC samples were chosen for TCRB deep sequencing. It was noted by the authors that analyses of patient blood samples could not be reproduced owing to sample limitations. Pseudoprogression appeared unrelated to alterations in the top peripheral T cell clonotypes detected by TCRB sequencing. Immune responses induced by the vaccine were seen in about 93% of patients across multiple MHC alleles.

Based on the germline V gene (reference sequence), the CDR1 and CDR2 sequences are LNHDA and SQIVND. Trimmed from V: 7 bases; trimmed from J: 6 bases; junction bases lacking a gene match: 11. Spanning cysteine to phenylalanine, the CDR3 consists of 14 amino acids. Here the CDR3 DNA is all that survives: 42 bases in frame from base 1. Receptor amplification or capture employed the immunoSEQ multiplex PCR assay. Following the manufacturer's protocol, the hsTCRB Kit was used to amplify rearranged TCR beta chain sequences. TCRB libraries were sequenced on an Illumina MiSeq. From the authors' description of their analysis: The kit vendor's proprietary platform handled demultiplexing, trimming and gene mapping. The table comes from immuneACCESS by way of TCRdb, which keeps in-frame sequences with V and J called. Part of the clones is missing from these tables; in studies checked, under half for an unresolved V gene and the rest for unknown reasons. That table gives V, J and clone size, and the DNA gave D and trimming. Here the sample has 27,000 or so clones; under 85% occur a single time. 6% to 8% of the sample goes to the ten largest clones.

Per the publication, the time point label means: week 5, during vaccination. A 20-mer mutant IDH1 peptide at 300 micrograms in Montanide made up each vaccine dose, which was injected subcutaneously together with topical imiquimod. Newly diagnosed WHO grade 3 or 4 IDH1-mutant astrocytomas showing loss of nuclear ATRX were present in the donors. The samples were drawn from NOA16, a multicentre, single-arm, open-label phase I trial in Germany that tested a mutant IDH1 peptide vaccine in humans for the first time. Genomic DNA for TCRB sequencing was extracted from EDTA blood using the DNeasy Blood and Tissue Kit.

This TCR was sampled from a man aged 35 to 55 with glioma. Some clones in this sample may be carry-over from other donors' samples. Specimen: PBMCs, collected from a glioma patient whose treatment included an IDH1 peptide vaccine. Recombination connected TRBV19 to TRBJ2-7; 8 central bases correspond to TRBD1. DNA sequence: TGTGCCAGTAATCCATTTACAGGGGGAGGCGAGCAGTACTTC. Translated, it reads CASNPFTGGGEQYF.